The 22 T cell receptor beta chains below all came from one sample that was sequenced in a study of OX40 agonist ivuxolimab in advanced cancers. Generated by immunoSEQ multiplex PCR, the TCRdb table keeps only in-frame clones and is missing some. In the table there are some 37,000 clones, over 75% of which are singletons. The specimen comprised CD4+ or CD8+ T cells sorted from blood, sampled in a trial of the OX40 agonist ivuxolimab. These receptors all stem from an adult with an advanced solid tumor such as melanoma, head and neck, liver or kidney cancer.

This sequence joins TRBV25-1 and TRBJ2-3; D not certain. The length of the CDR3 is 13 residues. Trimming pared 4 bases from V and 2 bases from J, leaving 7 bases between. CDR1 and CDR2 from the germline V gene are MGHDK and SYGVNS. CDR3 nucleotide sequence: TGTGCCAGCAGTGGGGTCAACACAGATACGCAGTATTTT. Residues: CASSGVNTDTQYF.

The V call is TRBV10-3, the J call TRBJ2-1; 9 nucleotides match TRBD2. Germline trimming cut 8 bases from V and 4 bases from J; bases unmatched to any gene: 6. The CDR3 is 14 amino acids. CDR1 is ENHRY and CDR2 is SYGVKD in the germline V gene. Written as DNA, the CDR3 is TGTGCCATCGGTATTAGCGGGGGTTACAATGAGCAGTTCTTC. As protein: CAIGISGGYNEQFF.

The chain links TRBV28 to TRBJ1-1; 8 bases map to TRBD1. V trimming: 5 bases; J trimming: 2 bases; junction bases outside the gene matches: 7. There are 15 residues in the CDR3. The germline V gene has CDR1 MDHEN and CDR2 SYDVKM. CDR3 sequence: CASSMTGEINTEAFF. Written as DNA, the CDR3 is TGTGCCAGCAGTATGACAGGGGAGATTAACACTGAAGCTTTCTTT.

The chain uses TRBV6-1 and TRBJ1-2; 7 bases line up with TRBD1. V lost 3 bases and J lost 3; bases outside the gene matches: 7. The CDR3 loop spans 15 amino acids. From germline, CDR1 is MNHNS and CDR2 SASEGT. The CDR3 region is CASSEPDRFYYGYTF. As DNA, the CDR3 is TGTGCCAGCAGTGAGCCGGACAGGTTCTACTATGGCTACACCTTC.

The chain carries TRBV6-6 and TRBJ1-5; 8 nucleotides agree with TRBD1. J gave up 2 bases and V 2 bases, and 2 bases lay outside the gene matches. This CDR3 is 15 amino acids long. CDR1 and CDR2 from the germline V gene are MNHNY and SVGAGI (reference sequence). The CDR3: CASSYVTGGNQPQHF. CDR3 coding DNA: TGTGCCAGCAGTTACGTGACAGGGGGCAATCAGCCCCAGCATTTT.

This clone was counted once. This chain links TRBV6-6 with TRBJ1-2; a weak D match, TRBD1 (6 bases). V was trimmed by 5 bases and J by 3 bases, leaving 10 bases between them. The CDR3 loop spans 13 amino acids. The V gene's germline CDR1 is MNHNY and CDR2 SVGAGI (reference sequence). DNA of the CDR3: TGTGCCAGCAGTCAAACAGGGTACTATGGCTACACCTTC. Amino acid sequence: CASSQTGYYGYTF.

CDR3 in amino acids: CATRQGLSNQPQHF. DNA of the CDR3: TGTGCCACCCGACAGGGGCTTAGCAATCAGCCCCAGCATTTT. This chain links TRBV19 with TRBJ1-5; 8 bases agree with TRBD1. Germline V lookup: CDR1 LNHDA, CDR2 SQIVND (reference sequence). The CDR3 runs 14 residues. Trimming took 10 bases from V and 0 from J; bases not matched to a gene: 5.

The chain links TRBV2 to TRBJ2-7, with TRBD1 matching over 8 bases. Germline CDR1 reads SNHLY; CDR2 reads FYNNEI. V lost 5 bases, J lost 2 bases, and 5 bases stayed unmatched. The CDR3 covers 14 residues. Written as DNA, the CDR3 is TGTGCCAGCAGTAGACAGGGGCGCCCCTACGAGCAGTACTTC. It codes for CASSRQGRPYEQYF. Complete variable domain (other parts from reference TRBV2 and TRBJ2-7): EPEVTQTPSHQVTQMGQEVILRCVPISNHLYFYWYRQILGQKVEFLVSFYNNEISEKSEIFDDQFSVERPDGSNFTLKIRSTKLEDSAMYFCASSRQGRPYEQYFGPGTRLTVT.

This clone is medium-sized within its sample. The CDR3 is CASSAIFSGANVLTF. The CDR3 DNA follows: TGTGCCAGCAGCGCGATATTCTCTGGGGCCAACGTCCTGACTTTC. The V gene is TRBV7-6, the J gene TRBJ2-6, with D unresolved. The length of the CDR3 is 15 residues. V was clipped by 5 bases and J by 0 bases, with 8 bases between them. Germline values: CDR1 SGHVS, CDR2 FNYEAQ.

The chain joins TRBV9 to TRBJ2-1, with D unclear. The germline V and J ends were trimmed by 4 bases and 0 bases, with 11 bases remaining between them. The CDR3 is 15 amino acids. Germline V gene data show CDR1 as SGDLS and CDR2 as YYNGEE. The CDR3 DNA follows: TGTGCCAGCAGCAATAGACTCAGCTCCTACAATGAGCAGTTCTTC. Its translation is CASSNRLSSYNEQFF.

This clone was detected a few times. The chain links TRBV15 to TRBJ1-1; D is ambiguous. CDR3 length equals 15 residues. Germline lookup yields CDR1 LNHNV and CDR2 YYDKDF (reference sequence). The V end lost 2 bases, the J end lost 1 base, and 11 bases lay between the germline ends. Written as DNA, the CDR3 is TGTGCCACCAGCAGACAACTGATGGCGAACACTGAAGCTTTCTTT. The encoded protein is CATSRQLMANTEAFF.

This rearrangement joins TRBV6-1 to TRBJ1-1; 7 nucleotides align to TRBD1. The germline gives CDR1 MNHNS, CDR2 SASEGT. J was trimmed by 5 bases and V by 6 bases; bases with no gene match: 9. This CDR3 spans 14 amino acids. DNA for the CDR3: TGTGCCAGCAGCAAGCAGGGGGATCTTACTGAAGCTTTCTTT. This translates into CASSKQGDLTEAFF.

The chain links TRBV9 to TRBJ2-1, with no clear D. CDR3 length: 14 residues. The germline gives CDR1 SGDLS, CDR2 YYNGEE. The V end lost 4 bases, the J end lost 5 bases, and 13 bases lay between the germline ends. The CDR3 spells CASSLMDTHNEQFF. The CDR3, as DNA: TGTGCCAGCAGCCTCATGGATACCCACAATGAGCAGTTCTTC.

This clone was seen a single time. The rearrangement uses TRBV27 and TRBJ2-1, with a weak D call TRBD1 (6 bases). V was clipped by 2 bases and J by 3 bases, with 11 bases between them. Per germline, CDR1 MNHEY and CDR2 SMNVEV (reference sequence). The CDR3 runs to 15 residues. The CDR3 is CASSLRQESYNEQFF. The CDR3 DNA reads as TGTGCCAGCAGTTTAAGACAGGAGAGCTACAATGAGCAGTTCTTC.

The chain employs TRBV6-1 and TRBJ1-3, with unresolved D. CDR3 length: 15 residues. Germline assignment: CDR1 MNHNS and CDR2 SASEGT. The germline V and J ends were trimmed by 2 bases and 0 bases, with 8 bases remaining between them. Here the CDR3 DNA reads TGTGCCAGCAGTGAAATAGATAGCTCTGGAAACACCATATATTTT. It specifies CASSEIDSSGNTIYF.

The chain is built from TRBV5-6 and TRBJ2-5, with 7 bases fitting TRBD2. The CDR3 loop spans 14 amino acids. V lost 6 bases to trimming and J lost 1 base; unmatched junction nucleotides: 6. The germline V gene encodes CDR1 SGHDT and CDR2 YYEEEE. CDR3 nucleotide sequence: TGTGCCAGCAACTATGGGACTACCCAAGAGACCCAGTACTTC. Protein sequence: CASNYGTTQETQYF.

This clone was counted a single time. The chain joins TRBV6-5 to TRBJ2-2; possibly TRBD1 for D (5 bases). With 11 bases removed from V and 2 bases from J, the gap between germline ends came to 12 bases. This CDR3 comprises 13 residues. CDR1 and CDR2 from the germline V gene are MNHEY and SVGAGI. The CDR3 region has the DNA TGTGCCGTCAGGGCGTTAAACACCGGGGAGCTGTTTTTT. Its translation is CAVRALNTGELFF.

The chain uses TRBV7-2 and TRBJ1-2; 8 bases agree with TRBD1. Germline V gene data show CDR1 as SGHTA and CDR2 as FQGNSA. The CDR3 sequence is 14 residues long. V lost 3 bases and J lost 4; bases outside the gene matches: 4. The CDR3: CASSLTGDGYGYTF. CDR3 nucleotides: TGTGCCAGCAGCTTGACAGGGGATGGCTATGGCTACACCTTC.

V usage is TRBV19 and J usage is TRBJ1-2; D unclear. The germline V gene has CDR1 LNHDA and CDR2 SQIVND (reference sequence). V shed 3 bases and J shed 3 bases, with 11 bases lying between them. The CDR3 contains 14 residues. The DNA for the CDR3 is TGTGCCAGTAGTATTTCCGGTGGTGACTATGGCTACACCTTC. Protein product: CASSISGGDYGYTF.

In this sample, this clone turned up a few times. The chain couples TRBV29-1 to TRBJ1-1, with TRBD1 identical over 8 bases. Germline trimming cut 5 bases from V and 1 base from J; bases unmatched to any gene: 9. This CDR3 comprises 15 residues. Germline V gives CDR1 SQVTM, CDR2 ANQGSEA. The CDR3 spells CSVSDRAAGNTEAFF. CDR3 nucleotides: TGCAGCGTTTCGGACAGGGCAGCGGGGAACACTGAAGCTTTCTTT.

A few counts support this clone. This sequence joins TRBV4-1 and TRBJ1-4; D is perhaps TRBD1 (5 bases). This CDR3 has 15 amino acids. From germline, CDR1 is MGHRA and CDR2 YSYEKL. Trimming took off 2 bases at V and 8 bases at J, with 15 bases between the two ends. CDR3 protein: CASSQMTDSPEKLFF. The CDR3 DNA is TGCGCCAGCAGCCAAATGACAGATTCTCCGGAAAAACTGTTTTTT.

The chain carries TRBV5-5 and TRBJ2-3; 7 nucleotides align to TRBD2. CDR3 length: 18 residues. Germline CDR1 reads SGHKS; CDR2 reads YYEKEE (reference sequence). The V segment lost 0 bases and the J segment 1 base; nucleotides outside the gene matches: 11. CDR3 residues: CASSLAGAGVLGTDTQYF. CDR3 coding DNA: TGTGCCAGCAGCTTGGCCGGGGCGGGAGTATTGGGCACAGATACGCAGTATTTT.